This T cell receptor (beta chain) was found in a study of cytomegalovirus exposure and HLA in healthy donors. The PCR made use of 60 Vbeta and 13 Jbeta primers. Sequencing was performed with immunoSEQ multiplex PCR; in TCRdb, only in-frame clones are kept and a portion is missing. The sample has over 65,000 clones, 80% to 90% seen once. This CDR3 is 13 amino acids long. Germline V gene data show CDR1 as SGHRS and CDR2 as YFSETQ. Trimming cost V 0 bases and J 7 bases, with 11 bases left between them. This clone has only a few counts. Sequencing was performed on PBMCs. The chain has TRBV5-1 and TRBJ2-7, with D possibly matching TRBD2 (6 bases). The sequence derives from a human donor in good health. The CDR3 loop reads CASSLGLAGEQYF. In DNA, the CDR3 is TGCGCCAGCAGCTTGGGACTCGCGGGGGAGCAGTACTTC.